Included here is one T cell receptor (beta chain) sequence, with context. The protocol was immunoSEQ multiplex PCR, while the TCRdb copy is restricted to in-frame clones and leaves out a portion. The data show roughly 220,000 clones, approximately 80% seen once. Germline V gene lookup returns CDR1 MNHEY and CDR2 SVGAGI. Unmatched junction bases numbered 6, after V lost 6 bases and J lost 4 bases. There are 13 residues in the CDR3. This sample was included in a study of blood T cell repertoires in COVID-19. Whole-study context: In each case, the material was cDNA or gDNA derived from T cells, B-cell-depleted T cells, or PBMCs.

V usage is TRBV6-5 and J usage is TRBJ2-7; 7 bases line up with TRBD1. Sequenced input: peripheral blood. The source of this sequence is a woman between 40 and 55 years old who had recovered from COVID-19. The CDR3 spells CASRGQSVYEQYF. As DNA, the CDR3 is TGTGCCAGCAGGGGACAGAGCGTTTACGAGCAGTACTTC.